A selection of T cell receptor beta chains follows, all from one sample in a study of T cells in Graves' hyperthyroidism and ophthalmopathy. TCRdb re-analysed the multiplex PCR reads in MiXCR, keeping a single row per CDR3 protein. This table has 300,000 to 450,000 distinct CDR3 sequences, 11% to 15% appearing once. Sequencing was carried out using blood. These receptors came from a woman aged 60 to 75 with Graves' hyperthyroidism. CDR3s include the opening cysteine and the closing phenylalanine or tryptophan. The D gene is left open where the match is weak. Rows give clone size only sometimes, using once, few, many, or a class for an expanded clone.

V,size,J,D,DNA,CDR3
TRBV7-8,many,TRBJ2-7,NA,TGTGCCAGCAGCTTAGAGGCGGCTGCTGCACCCTACGAGCAGTACTTC,CASSLEAAAAPYEQYF
TRBV12-3/TRBV12-4,NA,TRBJ2-7,NA,TGTGCCAGCAGTGGGGACGAATCCTACGAGCAGTACTTC,CASSGDESYEQYF
TRBV9,few,TRBJ1-4,NA,TGTGCCAGCAGCGTAGACAATGAAAAACTGTTTTTT,CASSVDNEKLFF
TRBV28,many,TRBJ1-2,NA,TGTGCCTACAGAAAAACGGGGTCTAACTATGGCTACACCTTC,CAYRKTGSNYGYTF
TRBV6-2/TRBV6-3,NA,TRBJ2-7,TRBD2,TGTGCCAGCCCCCGGGGGGACGAGCAGTACTTC,CASPRGDEQYF
TRBV9,many,TRBJ2-3,NA,TGTGCCAGCAGCGCGAGCACAGATACGCAGTATTTT,CASSASTDTQYF
TRBV6-5,many,TRBJ2-7,TRBD1,TGTGCCAGCAGTTACTCGGGACAGAACTACGAGCAGTACTTC,CASSYSGQNYEQYF
TRBV5-6,many,TRBJ2-2,TRBD1,TGTGCCAGCAGCTTGGCGGGACAGGGAGGTACCCGGGAGCTGTTTTTT,CASSLAGQGGTRELFF
TRBV11-3,many,TRBJ2-1,TRBD2,TGTGCCAGCAGCCGGGAGGGATCCTACAATGAGCAGTTCTTC,CASSREGSYNEQFF
TRBV19,once,TRBJ1-1,NA,TGTGCCAGTAGTTTCGGGTCCGGAGACTTTGAAGCTTTCTTT,CASSFGSGDFEAFF
TRBV28,many,TRBJ2-2,NA,TGTGCCAGCAGTTTGAGGCATTACACCGGGGAGCTGTTTTTT,CASSLRHYTGELFF
TRBV20-1,many,TRBJ2-7,TRBD2,TGCAGTGCTTATACTAGCGGGAGCAACTACGAGCAGTACTTC,CSAYTSGSNYEQYF
TRBV20-1,NA,TRBJ1-2,NA,TGCAGTGCTAGTGCCTCATCAAGCGGAGGCTACACCTTC,CSASASSSGGYTF
TRBV7-9,many,TRBJ2-7,NA,TGTGCCAGCAGCTCCCCCGGCCGGGCTACCTACGAGCAGTACTTC,CASSSPGRATYEQYF
TRBV28,few,TRBJ2-7,NA,TGTGCCAGCAGGGGGGGGCAGACCTACGAGCAGTACTTC,CASRGGQTYEQYF
TRBV6-5,NA,TRBJ2-3,NA,TGTGCCAGCAGTTACGGAACCGCTCCCACAGATACGCAGTATTTT,CASSYGTAPTDTQYF
TRBV5-1,few,TRBJ1-4,NA,TGCGCCAGCAGCCGGGACAATACTAATGAAAAACTGTTTTTT,CASSRDNTNEKLFF
TRBV29-1,few,TRBJ1-1,TRBD1,TGCAGCGTTGTCCGGGACAGGGAGTTCTCTGAAGCTTTCTTT,CSVVRDREFSEAFF
TRBV3-1,NA,TRBJ2-5,NA,TGTGCCAGCACCGACGATGAGACCCAGTACTTC,CASTDDETQYF
TRBV19,many,TRBJ2-1,NA,TGTGCCAGTAGCCCCTTGGTGGGCCAGGGCTACAATGAGCAGTTCTTC,CASSPLVGQGYNEQFF
TRBV20-1,NA,TRBJ1-4,TRBD1,TGCAGTGCTAGAGATGGAACAGGGGGTAATGAAAAACTGTTTTTT,CSARDGTGGNEKLFF
TRBV18,many,TRBJ1-1,TRBD1,TGTGCCAGCTCACCGTCCGGGACAGACACTGAAGCTTTCTTT,CASSPSGTDTEAFF
TRBV12-3/TRBV12-4,many,TRBJ2-6,NA,TGTGCCAGCAGTCCTGTCTCGGGATTCCCTGGGGCCAACGTCCTGACTTTC,CASSPVSGFPGANVLTF
TRBV20-1,NA,TRBJ2-1,TRBD2,TGCAGTGCTAGCAGACTAGCGGGAAGCAATGAGCAGTTCTTC,CSASRLAGSNEQFF
TRBV20-1,few,TRBJ1-5,NA,TGCAGTGCTAGACAGCGTAGCAATCAGCCCCAGCATTTT,CSARQRSNQPQHF
TRBV30,many,TRBJ1-5,NA,TGTGCCTGGAGTGTCGGGGGTGGCCAGCCCCAGCATTTT,CAWSVGGGQPQHF
TRBV6-1,NA,TRBJ1-1,NA,TGCGCCAGCAGTGAGTGGGGCCCCCTGAGCGGGAACACTGAAGCTTTCTTT,CASSEWGPLSGNTEAFF
TRBV6-1,NA,TRBJ2-3,NA,TGTGCCAGCAGTGGATTGGAGTTGGGGGGCACAGATACGCAGTATTTT,CASSGLELGGTDTQYF
TRBV20-1,NA,TRBJ2-3,NA,TGCAGTGCTACCCCCCTTCTGGCGACCAGCACAGATACGCAGTATTTT,CSATPLLATSTDTQYF
TRBV5-5,many,TRBJ2-1,NA,TGTGCCAGCAGCTTCAGCCGCATGCACGACAATGAGCAGTTCTTC,CASSFSRMHDNEQFF
TRBV12-3/TRBV12-4,many,TRBJ2-1,NA,TGTGCCAGCAAGGCAGGGGAGTACAATGAGCAGTTCTTC,CASKAGEYNEQFF
TRBV27,few,TRBJ2-1,NA,TGTGCCAGCAGTTTGAACGGGATGGATGAGCAGTTCTTC,CASSLNGMDEQFF
TRBV28,many,TRBJ2-7,TRBD2,TGTGCCACCACCGGGACTAGCGTCCCCTACGAGCAGTACTTC,CATTGTSVPYEQYF
TRBV20-1,NA,TRBJ1-4,NA,TGCAGTGCTAATAGTCAGGGGAATGAAAAACTGTTTTTT,CSANSQGNEKLFF
TRBV27,many,TRBJ1-2,NA,TGTGCCAGCAGGGATAACTATGGCTACACCTTC,CASRDNYGYTF
TRBV18,NA,TRBJ2-7,NA,TGTGCCAGCTTAGGGTGGGTGCCCTACGAGCAGTACTTC,CASLGWVPYEQYF
TRBV12-3/TRBV12-4,medium-sized,TRBJ2-1,TRBD2,TGTGCCAGCAGTTCCCCTGGGGGACTAGCGGGAGGGGAGGAGCAGTTCTTC,CASSSPGGLAGGEEQFF
TRBV7-9,many,TRBJ1-2,NA,TGTGCCAGCAGCTTGTCATCCGACAGGCCCTACACCTTC,CASSLSSDRPYTF
TRBV5-1,few,TRBJ2-7,NA,TGCGCCAGCAGCTTGGCCCCAAGTGTGGAGCAGTACTTC,CASSLAPSVEQYF
TRBV7-9,NA,TRBJ2-6,NA,TGTGCCAGCAGCTCCCTCGGGGCTGGGGCCAACGTCCTGACTTTC,CASSSLGAGANVLTF
TRBV2,many,TRBJ1-6,NA,TGTGCCAGCAGTGGAGGAGGGGCGGAATCCCTTAATTCACCCCTCCACTTT,CASSGGGAESLNSPLHF
TRBV27,many,TRBJ2-7,TRBD2,TGTGCCAGCAGTCAGACTAGCGGGAGCCCCCACGAGCAGTACTTC,CASSQTSGSPHEQYF
TRBV30,many,TRBJ1-3,NA,TGTGCCTGGAGTGTAGCGGCCTCTGGAAACACCATATATTTT,CAWSVAASGNTIYF
TRBV6-1,NA,TRBJ2-3,NA,TGTGCCAGCAGAAGGTTGGGCCGCCGAGATACGCAGTATTTT,CASRRLGRRDTQYF
TRBV12-5,many,TRBJ2-1,TRBD2,TGTGCTAGTGGTACAACTAGCGGGACTTCCTACAATGAGCAGTTCTTC,CASGTTSGTSYNEQFF
TRBV18,NA,TRBJ2-3,NA,TGTGCCAGCTCGGGACCTAACACAGATACGCAGTATTTT,CASSGPNTDTQYF